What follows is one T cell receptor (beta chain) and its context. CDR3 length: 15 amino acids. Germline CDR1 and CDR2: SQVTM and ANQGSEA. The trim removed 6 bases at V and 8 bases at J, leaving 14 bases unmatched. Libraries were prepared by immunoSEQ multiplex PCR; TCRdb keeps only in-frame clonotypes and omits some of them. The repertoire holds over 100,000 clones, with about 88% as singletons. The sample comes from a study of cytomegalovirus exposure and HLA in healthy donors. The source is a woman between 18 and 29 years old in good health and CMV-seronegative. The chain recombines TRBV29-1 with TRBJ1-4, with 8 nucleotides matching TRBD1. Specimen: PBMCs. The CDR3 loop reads CSVVDVGTGGEKLFF. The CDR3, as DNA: TGCAGCGTCGTCGATGTAGGGACAGGTGGCGAAAAACTGTTTTTT.